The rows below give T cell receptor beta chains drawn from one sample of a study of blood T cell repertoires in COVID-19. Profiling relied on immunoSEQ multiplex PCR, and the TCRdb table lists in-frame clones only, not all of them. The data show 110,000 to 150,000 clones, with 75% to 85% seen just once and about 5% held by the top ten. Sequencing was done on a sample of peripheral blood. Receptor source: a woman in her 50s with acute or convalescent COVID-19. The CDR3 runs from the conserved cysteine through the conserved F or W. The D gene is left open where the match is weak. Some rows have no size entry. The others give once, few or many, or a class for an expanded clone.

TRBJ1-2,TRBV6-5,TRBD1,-,CASTNSGTVYGYTF,TGTGCCAGCACTAATTCCGGGACAGTATATGGCTACACCTTC
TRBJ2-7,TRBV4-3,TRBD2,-,CASSQASGGGLGQMYEQYF,TGCGCCAGCAGCCAAGCCTCCGGCGGGGGGCTGGGGCAAATGTACGAGCAGTACTTC
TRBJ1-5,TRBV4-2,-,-,CASSQEEGGSGQPQHF,TGTGCCAGCAGCCAAGAAGAGGGGGGGTCCGGTCAGCCCCAGCATTTT
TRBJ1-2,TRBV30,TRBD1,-,CAWRYTGTANYGYTF,TGTGCCTGGAGATATACCGGGACAGCCAACTATGGCTACACCTTC
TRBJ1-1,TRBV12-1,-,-,CAEEERAFF,TGTGCGGAAGAGGAGAGAGCTTTCTTT
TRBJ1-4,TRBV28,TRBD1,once,CASNSQGGDRGKAGEKLFF,TGTGCCAGCAACTCCCAGGGAGGGGACAGGGGTAAAGCGGGGGAAAAACTGTTTTTT
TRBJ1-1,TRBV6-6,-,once,CASSTDTEAFF,TGTGCCAGCAGCACTGACACTGAAGCTTTCTTT
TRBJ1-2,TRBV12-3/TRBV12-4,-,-,CASETENAGYTF,TGTGCCAGCGAAACAGAGAACGCTGGCTACACCTTC
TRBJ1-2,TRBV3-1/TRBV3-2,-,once,CASSQGGANYGYTF,TGTGCCAGCAGCCAAGGGGGGGCTAACTATGGCTACACCTTC
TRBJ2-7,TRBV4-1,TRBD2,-,CASSQEKRGNSYEQYF,TGCGCCAGCAGCCAAGAAAAGCGGGGGAATTCCTACGAGCAGTACTTC
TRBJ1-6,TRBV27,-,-,CASSFGGGSSPLHF,TGTGCCAGCAGTTTCGGGGGTGGGAGTTCACCCCTCCACTTT
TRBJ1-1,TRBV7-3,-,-,CASSFGNTEAFF,TGTGCCAGCAGCTTCGGGAACACTGAAGCTTTCTTT
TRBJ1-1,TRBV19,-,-,CASSIHGTEAFF,TGTGCCAGTAGTATTCACGGGACTGAAGCTTTCTTT
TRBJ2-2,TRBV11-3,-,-,CASSLDPGSNTGELFF,TGTGCCAGCAGCCTCGACCCGGGGTCGAACACCGGGGAGCTGTTTTTT
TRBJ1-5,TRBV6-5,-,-,CGSGLGGQPQHF,TGTGGAAGCGGTTTGGGGGGTCAGCCCCAGCATTTT
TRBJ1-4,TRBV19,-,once,CASSHRRETNEKLFF,TGTGCCAGTAGTCATCGACGGGAGACTAATGAAAAACTGTTTTTT
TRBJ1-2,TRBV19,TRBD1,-,CASSIDWNRGAGYTF,TGTGCCAGTAGTATAGATTGGAACAGGGGAGCCGGCTACACCTTC
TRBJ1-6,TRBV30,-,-,CAWSVRVFNSPLHF,TGTGCCTGGAGTGTACGAGTATTTAATTCACCCCTCCACTTT
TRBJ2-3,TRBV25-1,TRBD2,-,CASSESPSGGRTDTQYF,TGTGCCAGCAGTGAATCCCCTAGCGGGGGACGCACAGATACGCAGTATTTT
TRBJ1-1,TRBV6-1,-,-,CASSERGGINTEAFF,TGTGCCAGCAGTGAACGCGGGGGAATTAACACTGAAGCTTTCTTT
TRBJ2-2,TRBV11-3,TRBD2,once,CASSLESKGLANTGELFF,TGTGCCAGCAGCTTAGAGAGCAAGGGACTAGCTAACACCGGGGAGCTGTTTTTT
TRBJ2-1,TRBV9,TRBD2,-,CASEGLAGYNEQFF,TGTGCCAGCGAAGGACTAGCGGGGTACAATGAGCAGTTCTTC
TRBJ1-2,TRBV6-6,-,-,CASSYDGQGGYTF,TGTGCCAGCAGTTACGATGGGCAGGGGGGCTACACCTTC
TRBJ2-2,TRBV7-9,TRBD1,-,CASSLGQGDTGELFF,TGTGCCAGCAGCTTAGGACAGGGGGACACCGGGGAGCTGTTTTTT
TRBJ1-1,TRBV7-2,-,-,CASSGHQGVTEAFF,TGTGCCAGCAGCGGACATCAAGGGGTTACTGAAGCTTTCTTT
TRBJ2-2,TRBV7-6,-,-,CASSSQGFGELFF,TGTGCCAGCAGCTCCCAGGGGTTCGGGGAGCTGTTTTTT
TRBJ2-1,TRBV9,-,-,CASSVVEGLHNEQFF,TGTGCCAGCAGCGTAGTTGAGGGTTTGCACAATGAGCAGTTCTTC
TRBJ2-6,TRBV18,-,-,CASSPKNRDGGSGANVLTF,TGTGCCAGCTCACCGAAAAACCGGGACGGAGGGTCTGGGGCCAACGTCCTGACTTTC
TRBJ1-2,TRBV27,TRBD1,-,CASSPWTGVGYGYTF,TGTGCCAGCAGTCCCTGGACAGGGGTCGGTTATGGCTACACCTTC
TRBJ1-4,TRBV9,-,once,CASSAPGPLFF,TGTGCCAGCAGCGCCCCGGGTCCTCTTTTTTTT
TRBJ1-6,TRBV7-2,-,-,CASSSAAGNSPLHF,TGTGCCAGCAGCTCCGCCGCCGGGAATTCACCCCTCCACTTT
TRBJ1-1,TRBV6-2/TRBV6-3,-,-,CASSYVVNTEAFF,TGTGCCAGCAGTTACGTCGTGAACACTGAAGCTTTCTTT
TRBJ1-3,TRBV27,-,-,CASSARGFGNTIYF,TGTGCCAGCAGTGCCCGGGGGTTCGGAAACACCATATATTTT
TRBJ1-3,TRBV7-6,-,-,CASSKGGGNTIYF,TGTGCCAGCAGCAAAGGGGGTGGAAACACCATATATTTT
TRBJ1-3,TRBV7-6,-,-,CASSLAGRASGNTIYF,TGTGCCAGCAGCTTAGCAGGCAGGGCCTCTGGAAACACCATATATTTT
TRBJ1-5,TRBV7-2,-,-,CASSPRARNQPQHF,TGTGCCAGCAGCCCGAGGGCCCGGAATCAGCCCCAGCATTTT
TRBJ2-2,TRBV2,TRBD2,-,CASSGASGGRWTGELFF,TGTGCCAGCAGTGGGGCCTCGGGGGGGCGGTGGACCGGGGAGCTGTTTTTT
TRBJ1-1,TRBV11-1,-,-,CASSLSYTEAFF,TGTGCCAGCAGCTTATCTTACACTGAAGCTTTCTTT
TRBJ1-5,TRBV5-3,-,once,CARSHGGTLSDQPQHF,TGTGCCAGAAGCCACGGGGGAACCCTGTCCGATCAGCCCCAGCATTTT
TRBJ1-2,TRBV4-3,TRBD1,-,CASSQRQGDGYTF,TGCGCCAGCAGCCAGAGACAGGGCGATGGCTACACCTTC
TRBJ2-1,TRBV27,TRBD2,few,CASSPGTSDPGEQFF,TGTGCCAGCAGCCCCGGGACTAGTGATCCAGGAGAGCAGTTCTTC
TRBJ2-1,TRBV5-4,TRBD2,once,CASSLALARPTSYNEQFF,TGTGCCAGCAGCTTGGCACTAGCGCGACCCACCTCCTACAATGAGCAGTTCTTC
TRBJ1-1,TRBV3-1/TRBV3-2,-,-,CASSQTRGNTEAFF,TGTGCCAGCAGCCAGACCAGGGGGAACACTGAAGCTTTCTTT
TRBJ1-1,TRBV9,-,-,CASSGTGGQVTEAFF,TGTGCCAGCAGCGGAACGGGGGGCCAGGTCACTGAAGCTTTCTTT
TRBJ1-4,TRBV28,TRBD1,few,CASSQGQGREKLFF,TGTGCCAGCAGCCAAGGACAGGGTAGAGAAAAACTGTTTTTT
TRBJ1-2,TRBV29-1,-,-,CSDGTLYGYTF,TGCAGCGACGGGACACTCTATGGCTACACCTTC
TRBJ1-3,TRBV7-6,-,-,CASSLSAPAGNTIYF,TGTGCCAGCAGCTTATCAGCCCCTGCCGGGAACACCATATATTTT
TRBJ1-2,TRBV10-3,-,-,CATKRAPDDGYTF,TGTGCCACCAAGAGGGCCCCCGACGATGGCTACACCTTC
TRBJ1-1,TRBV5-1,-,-,CASRVLGDTEAFF,TGCGCCAGCAGAGTACTGGGCGACACTGAAGCTTTCTTT
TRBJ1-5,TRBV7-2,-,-,CASSLGTADRPQHF,TGTGCCAGCAGCTTAGGGACAGCTGATCGGCCCCAGCATTTT
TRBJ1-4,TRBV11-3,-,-,CASSFVRDSELFF,TGTGCCAGCAGCTTCGTCCGGGACTCAGAACTGTTTTTT
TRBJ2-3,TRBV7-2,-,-,CASSLIVVEAQYF,TGTGCCAGCAGCTTAATAGTCGTTGAGGCGCAGTATTTT